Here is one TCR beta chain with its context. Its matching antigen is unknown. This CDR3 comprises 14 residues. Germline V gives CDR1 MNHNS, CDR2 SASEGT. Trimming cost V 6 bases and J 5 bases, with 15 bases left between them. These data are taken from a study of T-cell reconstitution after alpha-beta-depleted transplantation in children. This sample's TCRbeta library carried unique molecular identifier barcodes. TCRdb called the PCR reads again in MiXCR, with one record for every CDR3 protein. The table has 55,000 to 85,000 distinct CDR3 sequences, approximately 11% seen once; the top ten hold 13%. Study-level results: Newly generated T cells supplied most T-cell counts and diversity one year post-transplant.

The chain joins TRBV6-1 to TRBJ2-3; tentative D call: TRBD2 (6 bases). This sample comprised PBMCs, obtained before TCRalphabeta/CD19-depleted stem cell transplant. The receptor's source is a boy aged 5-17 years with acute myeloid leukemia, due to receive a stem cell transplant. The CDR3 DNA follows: TGTGCCAGCAGACGGGGGTCCGAGGTAGATACGCAGTATTTT. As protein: CASRRGSEVDTQYF.